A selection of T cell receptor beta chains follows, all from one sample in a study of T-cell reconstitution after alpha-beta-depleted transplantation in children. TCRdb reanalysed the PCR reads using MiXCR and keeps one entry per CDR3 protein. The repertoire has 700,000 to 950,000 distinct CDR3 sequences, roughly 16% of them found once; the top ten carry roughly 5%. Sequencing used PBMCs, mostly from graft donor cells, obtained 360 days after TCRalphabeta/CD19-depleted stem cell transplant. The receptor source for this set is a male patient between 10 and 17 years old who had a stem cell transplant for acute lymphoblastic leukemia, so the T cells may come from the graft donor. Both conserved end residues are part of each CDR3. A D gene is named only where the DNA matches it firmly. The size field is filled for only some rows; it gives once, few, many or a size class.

CASSPGGTGRSPLHF | TGTGCCAGCTCACCGGGCGGGACAGGGCGCTCACCCCTCCACTTT | NA | TRBD1 | TRBJ1-6 | TRBV18
CASSPIILGLDNEQFF | TGTGCCAGCAGCCCTATAATCCTAGGCTTGGACAATGAGCAGTTCTTC | few | NA | TRBJ2-1 | TRBV9
CASSLGSGRAGEQFF | TGCGCCAGCAGCTTGGGAAGCGGGAGGGCCGGTGAGCAGTTCTTC | few | TRBD2 | TRBJ2-1 | TRBV5-1
CSASRGNTGELFF | TGCAGTGCTTCGAGGGGGAACACCGGGGAGCTGTTTTTT | few | NA | TRBJ2-2 | TRBV20-1
CASSLETGGPADTQYF | TGTGCCAGCAGCTTAGAGACGGGAGGGCCCGCAGATACGCAGTATTTT | NA | TRBD2 | TRBJ2-3 | TRBV7-8
CASSQDLSLRGNIQYF | TGCGCCAGCAGCCAAGATCTTAGCCTCCGGGGAAACATTCAGTACTTC | few | NA | TRBJ2-4 | TRBV4-1
CASSHPVGRELGPNEQFF | TGTGCCAGCAGCCACCCGGTGGGACGGGAGCTTGGTCCCAATGAGCAGTTCTTC | NA | NA | TRBJ2-1 | TRBV4-2
CASSFLAGGPLTQYF | TGTGCCAGCAGTTTTCTAGCGGGAGGCCCCTTGACCCAGTACTTC | NA | TRBD2 | TRBJ2-5 | TRBV27
CASNYFFSGSSEDEQFF | TGTGCCAGCAACTATTTCTTTAGCGGGAGTAGTGAAGATGAGCAGTTCTTC | NA | TRBD2 | TRBJ2-1 | TRBV6-4
CASSLGGQGAWETQYF | TGTGCCAGCAGCTTGGGGGGACAGGGGGCTTGGGAGACCCAGTACTTC | NA | TRBD1 | TRBJ2-5 | TRBV5-6
CASSYPSNRGETQYF | TGTGCCAGCAGTTACCCGAGCAACAGGGGGGAGACCCAGTACTTC | NA | TRBD1 | TRBJ2-5 | TRBV6-5
CASSSARTSGNNEQFF | TGTGCCAGCAGCTCGGCGCGGACTAGCGGGAATAATGAGCAGTTCTTC | few | TRBD2 | TRBJ2-1 | TRBV7-3
CASSLNRGPYNEQFF | TGTGCCAGCAGCTTAAACAGGGGACCCTACAATGAGCAGTTCTTC | many | TRBD1 | TRBJ2-1 | TRBV7-8
CASSWYRGHGNTEAFF | TGTGCCAGCAGCTGGTACAGGGGGCACGGGAACACTGAAGCTTTCTTT | NA | TRBD1 | TRBJ1-1 | TRBV7-9
CASSPTPSGRAETQYF | TGCGCCAGCAGCCCGACCCCCAGCGGGAGGGCGGAGACCCAGTACTTC | NA | TRBD2 | TRBJ2-5 | TRBV5-1
CASSAGTGGNSGNTIYF | TGTGCCAGCAGCGCAGGGACAGGGGGCAACTCTGGAAACACCATATATTTT | NA | TRBD1 | TRBJ1-3 | TRBV11-2
CASSLGVYEQFF | TGTGCCAGCAGCTTAGGAGTCTATGAGCAGTTCTTC | many | NA | TRBJ2-1 | TRBV7-6
CASSLILSSSYNEQFF | TGTGCCAGCAGTTTAATCTTGTCGAGCTCCTACAATGAGCAGTTCTTC | few | NA | TRBJ2-1 | TRBV27
CASSSLRESTDTQYF | TGTGCCAGCAGTTCCCTACGGGAGAGCACAGATACGCAGTATTTT | few | NA | TRBJ2-3 | TRBV12-3/TRBV12-4
CASSLRGSPSYEQYF | TGTGCCAGCAGCTTAAGAGGTTCCCCCTCCTACGAGCAGTACTTC | few | NA | TRBJ2-7 | TRBV7-3
CASRGQPSSYEQYF | TGTGCCAGCAGAGGACAGCCTAGCTCCTACGAGCAGTACTTC | NA | NA | TRBJ2-7 | TRBV12-3/TRBV12-4
CASSLAQISYEQYF | TGTGCCAGCAGCTTAGCCCAAATCTCCTACGAGCAGTACTTC | few | NA | TRBJ2-7 | TRBV7-9
CASSAGGLGTDTQYF | TGCGCCAGCAGTGCCGGGGGATTGGGGACAGATACGCAGTATTTT | few | NA | TRBJ2-3 | TRBV10-2
CASSLAGGGVAYNEQFF | TGTGCCAGCAGTTTAGCGGGAGGTGGCGTGGCCTACAATGAGCAGTTCTTC | few | TRBD2 | TRBJ2-1 | TRBV6-5
CAISALGLAGTDTQYF | TGTGCCATCAGTGCCCTAGGGCTAGCGGGAACAGATACGCAGTATTTT | once | TRBD2 | TRBJ2-3 | TRBV10-3
CSANSDSSYEQYF | TGCAGTGCTAATAGCGACAGCTCCTACGAGCAGTACTTC | many | NA | TRBJ2-7 | TRBV20-1
CASSPGDTEAFF | TGTGCCAGCAGCCCCGGGGACACTGAAGCTTTCTTT | many | NA | TRBJ1-1 | TRBV5-6
CASSMGRKNIQYF | TGTGCCAGTAGTATGGGGAGGAAAAACATTCAGTACTTC | NA | NA | TRBJ2-4 | TRBV19
CASRPTDTGELFF | TGTGCCAGCCGGCCCACAGACACCGGGGAGCTGTTTTTT | NA | NA | TRBJ2-2 | TRBV6-2/TRBV6-3
CASSPSGRGGDEQFF | TGTGCCAGCAGCCCAAGCGGGAGAGGGGGAGATGAGCAGTTCTTC | NA | TRBD2 | TRBJ2-1 | TRBV3-1
CSVGNLRNQPQHF | TGCAGCGTTGGGAACCTCCGCAATCAGCCCCAGCATTTT | NA | NA | TRBJ1-5 | TRBV29-1
CSVARDRGFRDYGYTF | TGCAGCGTTGCCCGGGACAGGGGATTCCGCGACTATGGCTACACCTTC | few | TRBD1 | TRBJ1-2 | TRBV29-1